This TCR beta chain emerged from a study of T cell responses to AZD1222 COVID-19 vaccine. Looking at the study overall: Investigators merged groups given second doses at roughly 4 or roughly 12 weeks. Study-wide points: Reportedly, close to half of spike-specific TCRs are directed against unmutated variant regions. None of the repertoires were sampled until the peak T cell response had passed. Dominant CD4 TCR responses targeted spike regions 160-218 and 743-854.

Profiled with immunoSEQ multiplex PCR; TCRdb holds only in-frame clones, not every one. The table lists roughly 110,000 clones, approximately 84% of them singletons, with under 10% in the top ten. The CDR3 length is 14 residues. V lost 5 bases and J 1 base, leaving 8 bases between the germline ends. Looked up from germline, CDR1 is SGHVS and CDR2 is FQNEAQ. Details on this clone: What it binds is not known.

Sequencing used peripheral blood, obtained on day 0 of AZD1222 vaccination. The genes are TRBV7-8 and TRBJ2-2; a possible D gene is TRBD1 (5 bases). The clonotype comes from an adult in good health. The CDR3 DNA is TGTGCCAGCAGCCCCGACAGGAACACCGGGGAGCTGTTTTTT. It translates to CASSPDRNTGELFF.